This T cell receptor (beta chain) was recovered during a study of T-cell memory formation after mild COVID-19. Whole-study findings and limits: Contracting clones from day 15 to 85 had balanced CD4/CD8; later expanders favoured CD4+. Second-wave clones peaking on day 37 lacked confirmed SARS-CoV-2 specificity.

This clonotype was seen a handful of times. Its antigen is not known. The germline V gene encodes CDR1 SNHLY and CDR2 FYNNEI. There are 12 residues in the CDR3. The V gene lost 4 bases and the J gene lost 4 bases, with 8 bases spanning the gap. TCRdb re-called the 5' RACE reads with MiXCR, one entry per CDR3 protein. The sample has under 300,000 distinct CDR3 sequences; approximately 7.6% are singletons. Sequenced input: PBMCs or a T cell subset sorted from them (not recorded which). The receptor comes from a man aged 18 to 29 who had mild COVID-19 (a few samples of this study predate the infection). Cell type and time point are not known. The V gene is TRBV2, the J gene TRBJ2-7; the D is unclear. The CDR3 sequence is CASSAQSYEQYF. CDR3 nucleotide sequence: TGTGCCAGCAGTGCACAGAGTTACGAGCAGTACTTC.